This entry concerns a single T cell receptor (beta chain). Its antigen has not been determined. Per-base qualities were not stored, and no clone one base away is much larger. Whole blood was collected in K2EDTA tubes by collaborating institutions according to the institutions' own protocols. For TCRbeta analysis, collaborator samples were shipped as frozen whole blood, as isolated PBMCs, or as DNA extracted from either sample type. The sample is drawn from a study of blood T cell repertoires in COVID-19 (dated by TCRdb to about 2020). General notes on the study: Collaborator samples came from the United States, Italy and Spain and covered acute and convalescent phases of COVID-19. The material from the prospective study consisted of cDNA or gDNA derived from T cells, B-cell-depleted T cells, or PBMCs. The dataset comprised deeply sampled blood TCRbeta repertoires from subjects exposed to, actively infected with, or recovered from COVID-19. The repertoires were released in a freely available public database meant as a resource for research on the immune response to SARS-CoV-2. The samples were drawn from the first 160 participants of the ongoing ImmuneRACE study and from about 1,200 subjects provided by 6 global collaborators. Nearly every sample came with metadata listing a de-identified subject ID, COVID-19 status, age in years and sex. Where available, HLA class I and class II types were taken from metadata supplied by the sample provider and were not determined by assay-based typing.

TCRbeta CDR3 regions were amplified from genomic DNA using the immunoSEQ Assay, a bias-controlled multiplex PCR. Per the source publication's procedure: The number of nucleated cells in each sample was estimated from the amplification of reference gene primers within the assay. To quantify the absolute abundance of each unique TCRbeta CDR3 rearrangement, sequence reads were collapsed and filtered. Productive Simpson clonality was computed per sample as the square root of Simpson's diversity index over productive rearrangements. Here the immuneACCESS table is served through TCRdb, limited to in-frame sequences with V and J called. Missing clones are a known gap in these copies; in checked studies unresolved V genes cover under half, and the rest lacks a known reason. That table supplies the V and J calls and clone size; D and trimming were determined from the DNA. This sample holds about 130,000 clones; around 81% were observed only once. Under 14% of the sample lies in the top ten.

What the authors observed across the whole study: The quantity of clinical and demographic metadata differed by source and by participant and was supplied without curation.

CDR1 and CDR2 are drawn from the germline V gene: ENHRY, SYGVKD. V sheds 0 bases and J sheds 0 bases, leaving 6 bases between their ends. The CDR3 has 15 amino acids, counting the end cysteine and phenylalanine. Only the CDR3 DNA stays, 45 bases, in frame from base 1. The sample comprised peripheral blood. The sequence came from a human donor in a cohort sampled during active COVID-19. The V and J genes are TRBV10-3 and TRBJ1-5; no D gene is confidently identified. The DNA sequence is as follows: TGTGCCATCAGTGAGTCGAGGTATAGCAATCAGCCCCAGCATTTT. This encodes CAISESRYSNQPQHF.